These 9 T cell receptor beta chains originate from one sample sequenced in a study of cytomegalovirus exposure and HLA in healthy donors. The PCR made use of 60 Vbeta and 13 Jbeta primers. Sequencing was performed with immunoSEQ multiplex PCR; in TCRdb, only in-frame clones are kept and a portion is missing. Here the sample spans roughly 160,000 clones, over 60% being singletons. Specimen: PBMCs. These receptors came from a man aged 50-60 years in good health and CMV-seropositive.

J is TRBJ2-6 and V is TRBV27; D perhaps matches TRBD1 (6 bases). The CDR3 length is 16 residues. Trimming removed 5 bases from V and 0 bases from J, with 11 bases in between. From germline, CDR1 is MNHEY and CDR2 SMNVEV (reference sequence). The CDR3 loop is CASSSLQGSGANVLTF. For the CDR3, the DNA is TGTGCCAGCAGTAGCCTACAGGGCTCTGGGGCCAACGTCCTGACTTTC.

V is TRBV11-2 and J is TRBJ2-2; D ambiguous. The V gene lost 6 bases and the J gene lost 3 bases, with 11 bases spanning the gap. Germline loops: CDR1 SGHAT, CDR2 FQNNGV. The CDR3 length is 14 residues. The CDR3 nucleotides are TGTGCCAGCAGACCTCAGGTGGACACCGGGGAGCTGTTTTTT. This gives the protein CASRPQVDTGELFF.

The V call is TRBV7-2, the J call TRBJ2-1; a weak D match, TRBD2 (5 bases). The V end lost 5 bases, the J end lost 9 bases, and 14 bases lay between the germline ends. This CDR3 is built from 13 residues. Germline values: CDR1 SGHTA, CDR2 FQGNSA. DNA of the CDR3: TGTGCCAGCAGCGCGGGTCCTTCCAGTGAGCAGTTCTTC. Protein sequence: CASSAGPSSEQFF. The variable domain in full, with the rest retrieved from reference TRBV7-2 and TRBJ2-1, is GAGVSQSPSNKVTEKGKDVELRCDPISGHTALYWYRQSLGQGLEFLIYFQGNSAPDKSGLPSDRFSAERTGGSVSTLTIQRTQQEDSAVYLCASSAGPSSEQFFGPGTRLTVL.

The J gene is TRBJ1-1, the V gene TRBV5-1, with a possible D match to TRBD1 (6 bases). With 1 base removed from V and 9 bases from J, the gap between germline ends came to 16 bases. Germline loops: CDR1 SGHRS, CDR2 YFSETQ. The length of the CDR3 is 14 residues. CDR3 coding DNA: TGCGCCAGCAGCTTGCAGGACAGCAGAGATAAAGCTTTCTTT. As protein: CASSLQDSRDKAFF.

There are a few counts of this clone. The gene calls are TRBV11-2 and TRBJ2-7; 9 bases are a match to TRBD2. Germline V CDR1 and CDR2: SGHAT, FQNNGV. The V segment lost 5 bases and the J segment 4 bases; nucleotides outside the gene matches: 18. The CDR3 covers 18 residues. CDR3 amino acids: CASSPVSRQRGVRYEQYF. The CDR3 region has the DNA TGTGCCAGCAGCCCCGTGTCGCGACAGCGGGGGGTGAGGTACGAGCAGTACTTC.

The chain employs TRBV5-4 and TRBJ1-6, with TRBD1 matching over 8 bases. CDR1 and CDR2 from the germline V gene are SGHNT and YYREEE (reference sequence). The CDR3 contains 13 residues. With 4 bases clipped from V and 7 bases from J, the junction kept 1 base outside the gene matches. The CDR3 nucleotides are TGTGCCAGCAGCCGGGACAGGAATTCACCCCTCCACTTT. The encoded protein is CASSRDRNSPLHF.

The rearrangement links TRBV6-6 to TRBJ1-5; D uncertain. This CDR3 has 15 residues. Deletions cut 0 bases from V and 1 base from J, with 7 bases between. Germline CDR1 is MNHNY and CDR2 is SVGAGI (reference sequence). CDR3 bases: TGTGCCAGCAGTTACTCGACAAACAGCAATCAGCCCCAGCATTTT. This codes for CASSYSTNSNQPQHF.

The genes are TRBV7-8 and TRBJ2-3, with D possibly being TRBD1 (6 bases). Trimming took 5 bases from V and 2 from J, leaving 14 bases between them. CDR1 is SGHVS, CDR2 FQNEAQ, per germline. This CDR3 contains 15 residues. The CDR3 coding sequence is TGTGCCAGCAGCCTTAGGGGGACCGTCACAGATACGCAGTATTTT. Protein product: CASSLRGTVTDTQYF.

CDR3 amino acids: CASRPSSGANVLTF. The CDR3 region has the DNA TGTGCCAGCAGGCCGAGCTCTGGGGCCAACGTCCTGACTTTC. The chain couples TRBV27 to TRBJ2-6; no clear D. This CDR3 region has 14 residues. Germline V gene sequence: CDR1 MNHEY, CDR2 SMNVEV (reference sequence). V was pared by 6 bases and J by 0 bases, with 6 bases between.